Listed here are 27 T cell receptor beta chains from one sample, sequenced in a study of CD8 T cells in Susac syndrome. Random hexamers served to reverse transcribe roughly 0.5 to 1 ug RNA. TCRdb called the immunoSEQ multiplex PCR reads again in MiXCR, with one record for every CDR3 protein. The sample records 200,000 to 250,000 distinct CDR3 sequences, roughly 94% being singletons. The sample comprised CD4+ T cells from PBMCs. The receptors shown here come from a human donor with multiple sclerosis.

The chain combines TRBV30 with TRBJ2-3; 9 nucleotides match TRBD2. The junction had 8 bases not matched to a gene; V was cut back by 4 bases and J by 3 bases. The CDR3 loop spans 15 amino acids. Germline V gene sequence: CDR1 GTSNPN, CDR2 SVGIG (reference sequence). CDR3 sequence (DNA): TGTGCCTGGAAAGTTGGCAGCGGGGGGACAGATACGCAGTATTTT. This codes for CAWKVGSGGTDTQYF.

This chain connects TRBV5-4 to TRBJ1-1; the D is unclear. Looked up from germline, CDR1 is SGHNT and CDR2 is YYREEE (reference sequence). CDR3 length: 14 amino acids. V lost 0 bases and J lost 0, with 6 bases in between. As DNA, the CDR3 is TGTGCCAGCAGCTTGGCAGGCATGAACACTGAAGCTTTCTTT. This codes for CASSLAGMNTEAFF.

V and J are TRBV3-1 and TRBJ1-2, with unresolved D. Germline V gene data show CDR1 as LGHDT and CDR2 as YNNKEL (reference sequence). This CDR3 comprises 15 residues. Trimming took off 0 bases at V and 8 bases at J, with 16 bases between the two ends. The DNA of the CDR3 is TGTGCCAGCAGCCAAGACGCGCAGGACGGGGAGGGCTACACCTTC. Protein product: CASSQDAQDGEGYTF.

The gene calls are TRBV29-1 and TRBJ1-1, with unresolved D. CDR1 SQVTM and CDR2 ANQGSEA come from the germline V gene. The CDR3 covers 12 residues. The V and J ends lost 5 bases and 10 bases respectively, with 17 bases between them. The CDR3 here is CSVLRGSSGAFF. CDR3 bases: TGCAGCGTTCTAAGAGGGAGTTCGGGAGCTTTCTTT.

The chain uses TRBV24-1 and TRBJ2-2; D gene unclear. Germline values: CDR1 KGHDR, CDR2 SFDVKD. V lost 6 bases, J lost 0 bases, and 1 base lay in between. The CDR3 runs 12 residues. CDR3 residues: CATSPNTGELFF. In DNA form, the CDR3 reads TGTGCCACCAGTCCGAACACCGGGGAGCTGTTTTTT.

V is TRBV14 and J is TRBJ2-5; 9 positions match TRBD2. The germline gives CDR1 SGHDN, CDR2 FVKESK. V was clipped by 0 bases and J by 5 bases; unmatched bases: 16. CDR3 length: 19 residues. This chain's CDR3 is CASSQDRLAGITLGETQYF. As DNA, the CDR3 is TGTGCCAGCAGCCAAGATCGGCTAGCGGGGATAACGTTGGGGGAGACCCAGTACTTC.

The rearrangement links TRBV29-1 to TRBJ2-7; no clear D. The V and J ends lost 0 bases and 4 bases respectively, with 10 bases between them. The length of the CDR3 is 13 residues. Germline V gives CDR1 SQVTM, CDR2 ANQGSEA. The CDR3: CSVEDGKDYEQYF. The CDR3 nucleotides read TGCAGCGTTGAAGATGGGAAGGATTACGAGCAGTACTTC.

This sequence joins TRBV15 and TRBJ1-1; possibly TRBD1 for D (5 bases). CDR3 size: 14 residues. V was pared by 0 bases and J by 6 bases, with 11 bases between. Germline assignment: CDR1 LNHNV and CDR2 YYDKDF (reference sequence). CDR3 protein: CATSRDRALAEAFF. For the CDR3, the DNA is TGTGCCACCAGCAGAGACAGGGCTCTGGCTGAAGCTTTCTTT. The whole variable domain, filled in from reference TRBV15 and TRBJ1-1, reads DAMVIQNPRYQVTQFGKPVTLSCSQTLNHNVMYWYQQKSSQAPKLLFHYYDKDFNNEADTPDNFQSRRPNTSFCFLDIRSPGLGDTAMYLCATSRDRALAEAFFGQGTRLTVV.

The genes are TRBV25-1 and TRBJ2-3; 7 nucleotides match TRBD2. V was clipped by 2 bases and J by 6 bases; unmatched bases: 8. This CDR3 comprises 15 residues. Germline V gene lookup returns CDR1 MGHDK and CDR2 SYGVNS. The CDR3 sequence: CASSEVGGPTDTQYF. CDR3 DNA: TGTGCCAGCAGTGAAGTGGGAGGGCCCACGGATACGCAGTATTTT. Using reference TRBV25-1 and TRBJ2-3 for the parts outside the CDR3, the full variable domain is EADIYQTPRYLVIGTGKKITLECSQTMGHDKMYWYQQDPGMELHLIHYSYGVNSTEKGDLSSESTVSRIRTEHFPLTLESARPSHTSQYLCASSEVGGPTDTQYFGPGTRLTVL.

The CDR3 DNA reads TGTGCCAGCAGCTTAGGTAGTGCGGGGACCAATCAGCCCCAGCATTTT. It encodes CASSLGSAGTNQPQHF. The V gene is TRBV7-9, the J gene TRBJ1-5; weak D call: TRBD1 (5 bases). The V end lost 1 base, the J end lost 3 bases, and 13 bases lay between the germline ends. CDR1 and CDR2 from the germline V gene are SEHNR and FQNEAQ (reference sequence). The length of the CDR3 is 16 residues.

V and J are TRBV6-1 and TRBJ2-1; unclear D gene. Germline values: CDR1 MNHNS, CDR2 SASEGT. The germline V and J ends were trimmed by 8 bases and 2 bases, with 10 bases remaining between them. The CDR3 is 13 amino acids. The CDR3 spells CASRAAAYNEQFF. The CDR3 DNA reads TGTGCCAGCCGGGCTGCAGCCTACAATGAGCAGTTCTTC.

The chain links TRBV20-1 to TRBJ1-6; 8 nucleotides agree with TRBD1. The V and J ends lost 1 base and 7 bases, in that order; junction bases with no gene match: 3. The CDR3 contains 14 residues. Germline values: CDR1 DFQATT, CDR2 SNEGSKA (reference sequence). The CDR3 DNA follows: TGCAGTGCTAGAGTCGACAGGGGAAATTCACCCCTCCACTTT. Translated: CSARVDRGNSPLHF.

This chain joins TRBV29-1 and TRBJ1-1; 12 nucleotides match TRBD1. The J segment lost 4 bases and the V segment lost 6 bases, leaving 9 bases of the junction unmatched. The V gene's germline CDR1 is SQVTM and CDR2 ANQGSEA. This CDR3 is 15 amino acids long. This chain's CDR3 is CSVMGQGARSTEAFF. The CDR3 DNA follows: TGCAGCGTCATGGGACAGGGGGCTCGGAGCACTGAAGCTTTCTTT. The whole variable domain, filled in from reference TRBV29-1 and TRBJ1-1, reads SAVISQKPSRDICQRGTSLTIQCQVDSQVTMMFWYRQQPGQSLTLIATANQGSEATYESGFVIDKFPISRPNLTFSTLTVSNMSPEDSSIYLCSVMGQGARSTEAFFGQGTRLTVV.

The V call is TRBV18, the J call TRBJ1-6; 7 bases are shared with TRBD1. CDR3 length equals 16 residues. Losses at the gene ends were 3 bases for V and 7 bases for J; bases not matched to a gene: 9. Looked up from germline, CDR1 is KGHSH and CDR2 is LQKENI. The CDR3 is CASSPDPVQGNSPLHF. The CDR3 region has the DNA TGTGCCAGCTCACCGGACCCGGTACAGGGGAATTCACCCCTCCACTTT.

V usage is TRBV7-6 and J usage is TRBJ1-2, with 8 bases fitting TRBD1. V lost 5 bases to trimming and J lost 7 bases; unmatched junction nucleotides: 6. CDR1 is SGHVS, CDR2 FNYEAQ, per germline. The CDR3 consists of 13 residues. CDR3 amino acids: CASSPGQESGYTF. CDR3 nucleotides: TGTGCCAGCAGCCCGGGACAGGAATCTGGCTACACCTTC.

The chain links TRBV29-1 to TRBJ2-3; D gene unclear. The CDR3 covers 16 residues. Per germline, CDR1 SQVTM and CDR2 ANQGSEA. V was trimmed by 0 bases and J by 0 bases, leaving 13 bases between them. CDR3: CSVEERGRLSTDTQYF. The CDR3 DNA reads TGCAGCGTTGAAGAAAGAGGCAGACTTAGCACAGATACGCAGTATTTT.

This clonotype was seen just once. The gene calls are TRBV12-3 or TRBV12-4 and TRBJ2-1, with D unresolved. This CDR3 is 15 amino acids long. Trimming removed 1 base from V and 0 bases from J, with 7 bases in between. The CDR3 loop is CASSLVWSSYNEQFF. CDR3 nucleotide sequence: TGTGCCAGCAGTTTAGTTTGGAGCTCCTACAATGAGCAGTTCTTC.

DNA of the CDR3: TGTGCCAGCTCACGGGCAGTTCCTAGCACAGATACGCAGTATTTT. Its translation: CASSRAVPSTDTQYF. This sequence joins TRBV18 and TRBJ2-3; D is unresolved. The germline CDR1 and CDR2 sequences are KGHSH and LQKENI. This CDR3 region has 15 residues. The ends were cut back, 4 bases at V and 0 bases at J, with 11 bases in the middle.

V gene TRBV7-3 combines with J gene TRBJ2-5; D perhaps matches TRBD1 (7 bases). Looked up from germline, CDR1 is SGHTA and CDR2 is FQGTGA. This CDR3 spans 14 amino acids. V gave up 4 bases and J gave up 5 bases, with 14 bases separating them. CDR3 sequence (DNA): TGTGCCAGCAGCTCCCGCCCAGGGGGGGAGACCCAGTACTTC. Translating it yields CASSSRPGGETQYF. The full variable domain, its missing parts supplied by reference TRBV7-3 and TRBJ2-5, is GAGVSQTPSNKVTEKGKYVELRCDPISGHTALYWYRQSLGQGPEFLIYFQGTGAADDSGLPNDRFFAVRPEGSVSTLKIQRTERGDSAVYLCASSSRPGGETQYFGPGTRLLVL.

The chain combines TRBV6-5 with TRBJ2-3; 12 nucleotides agree with TRBD2. CDR3 length equals 19 residues. Germline loops: CDR1 MNHEY, CDR2 SVGAGI. The trim removed 5 bases at V and 0 bases at J, leaving 12 bases unmatched. The CDR3 reads CASSHPDRLAGASTDTQYF. In nucleotides, the CDR3 is TGTGCCAGCAGTCACCCGGACAGACTAGCGGGGGCTAGCACAGATACGCAGTATTTT.

This rearrangement joins TRBV11-2 to TRBJ1-4, with 8 bases matching TRBD1. Germline V gene data show CDR1 as SGHAT and CDR2 as FQNNGV. CDR3 length: 13 amino acids. J gave up 10 bases and V 5 bases, and 6 bases lay outside the gene matches. This chain's CDR3 is CASSRTGPGKLFF. In nucleotides, the CDR3 is TGTGCCAGCAGCCGGACAGGGCCAGGAAAACTGTTTTTT.

This clonotype was picked up one time. The genes are TRBV3-1 and TRBJ2-5; possibly TRBD1 for D (5 bases). The germline V gene has CDR1 LGHDT and CDR2 YNNKEL (reference sequence). V lost 8 bases, J lost 5 bases, and 18 bases lay in between. The CDR3 loop spans 14 amino acids. The CDR3 loop is CASGPGSGSETQYF. CDR3 DNA: TGTGCCAGCGGTCCGGGTTCAGGGTCGGAGACCCAGTACTTC.

V and J are TRBV3-1 and TRBJ1-2; 8 bases align to TRBD1. This CDR3 spans 14 amino acids. The trim removed 0 bases at V and 4 bases at J, leaving 1 base unmatched. CDR1 LGHDT and CDR2 YNNKEL come from the germline V gene (reference sequence). The DNA of the CDR3 is TGTGCCAGCAGCCAAGATACAGGGGGCTATGGCTACACCTTC. Its protein product is CASSQDTGGYGYTF.

V is TRBV5-4 and J is TRBJ1-1; the match to TRBD1 covers 7 bases. The ends lost 4 bases at V and 5 bases at J; junction bases unmatched: 5. Germline V CDR1 and CDR2: SGHNT, YYREEE (reference sequence). This CDR3 has 13 amino acids. CDR3 nucleotides: TGTGCCAGCAGCACAGGGGAGCGGACTGAAGCTTTCTTT. Translating gives CASSTGERTEAFF.

The chain is built from TRBV3-1 and TRBJ1-3; tentative D call: TRBD1 (5 bases). Trimming removed 6 bases from V and 2 bases from J, with 14 bases in between. Germline assignment: CDR1 LGHDT and CDR2 YNNKEL (reference sequence). The CDR3 sequence is 15 residues long. As DNA, the CDR3 is TGTGCCAGCAGTCCTGAGGGGAGGACTGGAAACACCATATATTTT. The encoded protein is CASSPEGRTGNTIYF.

The chain joins TRBV5-6 to TRBJ1-6; the D is unclear. Trimming removed 3 bases from V and 10 bases from J, with 8 bases in between. CDR3 length: 12 residues. Looked up from germline, CDR1 is SGHDT and CDR2 is YYEEEE. CDR3 in DNA: TGTGCCAGCAGCTCACGACCATCACCCCTCCACTTT. This encodes CASSSRPSPLHF.

The rearrangement links TRBV18 to TRBJ1-2; the D is unclear. The CDR3 length is 13 residues. V lost 0 bases to trimming and J lost 8 bases, with 10 bases between them. The germline CDR1 and CDR2 sequences are KGHSH and LQKENI. The CDR3 sequence: CASSPPGSSGYTF. The CDR3 nucleotides read TGTGCCAGCTCACCACCCGGATCTTCAGGCTACACCTTC.